The 21 T cell receptor beta chains in this list originate from one sample, sequenced in a study of regulatory T cells in long-lasting Graves disease. Time point denoted: persistent/refractory GD, antithyroid drugs over 5 years with positive TRAb. RNA isolated from PBMCs was used to make the TCR library. TCR beta libraries were built with iRepertoire HTBI primers and Arm-PCR of CDR3 regions. MiXCR, applied by TCRdb to the multiplex PCR reads, yields one record per CDR3 protein. The table records roughly 400,000 distinct CDR3 sequences, 20% of them present only once. The input for sequencing was peripheral blood mononuclear cells (PBMCs), taken when the disease was refractory, from a patient treated with antithyroid drugs. All receptors derive from a female donor with Graves disease.

This clonotype was seen ten or more times. The chain uses TRBV6-6 and TRBJ2-7, with D possibly matching TRBD1 (5 bases). Per germline, CDR1 MNHNY and CDR2 SVGAGI (reference sequence). This CDR3 contains 15 residues. V was pared by 0 bases and J by 7 bases, with 16 bases between. CDR3 bases: TGTGCCAGCAGTTACTCGGCAGGGTCAATGCGGGAGCAGTACTTC. Amino acid sequence: CASSYSAGSMREQYF.

This clonotype was observed a handful of times. This chain connects TRBV25-1 to TRBJ1-6, with D hard to call. The CDR3 sequence is 15 residues long. Per germline, CDR1 MGHDK and CDR2 SYGVNS. V dropped 6 bases and J dropped 8 bases, with 17 bases sitting between them. CDR3 sequence (DNA): TGTGCCAGCAGACGCATAGGCCCTGGGGATTCACCCCTCCACTTT. This gives the protein CASRRIGPGDSPLHF.

This clonotype appeared many times. The chain has TRBV11-1 and TRBJ1-1; no clear D gene. The ends were cut back, 2 bases at V and 3 bases at J, with 7 bases in the middle. Germline V gene data show CDR1 as SGHAT and CDR2 as FQDESV (reference sequence). This CDR3 is built from 13 residues. The CDR3 DNA reads TGTGCCAGCAGCTTATTTGGGTACACTGAAGCTTTCTTT. Translated: CASSLFGYTEAFF.

This clonotype has just one count. The chain combines TRBV11-2 with TRBJ2-1; 10 bases are shared with TRBD2. V was clipped by 5 bases and J by 5 bases; unmatched bases: 15. Germline CDR1 is SGHAT and CDR2 is FQNNGV. The CDR3 runs 18 residues. CDR3 sequence (DNA): TGTGCCAGCAGCATTAGTTTACTACTAGCGGGAAAGCACAATGAGCAGTTCTTC. Translating gives CASSISLLLAGKHNEQFF. Combining the CDR3 with reference TRBV11-2 and TRBJ2-1 gives the whole variable domain EAGVAQSPRYKIIEKRQSVAFWCNPISGHATLYWYQQILGQGPKLLIQFQNNGVVDDSQLPKDRFSAERLKGVDSTLKIQPAKLEDSAVYLCASSISLLLAGKHNEQFFGPGTRLTVL.

In this sample, this clonotype turned up many times. The J gene is TRBJ1-5, the V gene TRBV18; 8 bases map to TRBD1. The V segment lost 4 bases and the J segment 4 bases; nucleotides outside the gene matches: 3. CDR1 and CDR2 (germline): KGHSH, LQKENI. The CDR3 is 14 residues long. This CDR3 is CASSHQGANQPQHF. CDR3 DNA: TGTGCCAGCTCACATCAGGGGGCGAATCAGCCCCAGCATTTT.

This chain joins TRBV7-9 and TRBJ2-7, with 8 bases matching TRBD2. Losses at the gene ends were 5 bases for V and 5 bases for J; bases not matched to a gene: 8. Per the germline V gene, CDR1 is SEHNR and CDR2 is FQNEAQ (reference sequence). The CDR3 length is 14 residues. The CDR3 region is CASSEEREKDEQYF. CDR3 coding DNA: TGTGCCAGCAGCGAGGAGCGGGAGAAAGACGAGCAGTACTTC.

This clonotype has more than one count but fewer than ten. V gene TRBV7-2 combines with J gene TRBJ1-5; no clear D gene. V was trimmed by 5 bases and J by 3 bases, leaving 5 bases between them. The germline V gene encodes CDR1 SGHTA and CDR2 FQGNSA. This CDR3 has 12 amino acids. CDR3 residues: CASSTVNQPQHF. The CDR3 DNA sequence: TGTGCCAGCAGCACCGTCAATCAGCCCCAGCATTTT.

The rearrangement links TRBV10-3 to TRBJ1-2, with 8 bases matching TRBD1. The germline gives CDR1 ENHRY, CDR2 SYGVKD. Germline trimming cut 6 bases from V and 4 bases from J; bases unmatched to any gene: 10. The CDR3 has 15 residues. The CDR3 DNA reads as TGTGCCATCAGCCCAGAGGACAGGGTGGCCTATGGCTACACCTTC. Translated: CAISPEDRVAYGYTF.

For this clonotype: Its ends do not fully match the called genes, so a read error is possible. The chain has TRBV12-3 or TRBV12-4 and TRBJ2-6; D perhaps matches TRBD1 (6 bases). CDR3 size: 20 residues. The CDR3: CASSPLLPGQRLSGAYVLTF. As DNA, the CDR3 is TGTGCCAGCAGTCCCTTACTGCCGGGACAACGCCTCTCTGGGGCCTACGTCCTGACTTTC.

At least ten counts were recorded for this clonotype. This chain uses TRBV29-1 with TRBJ1-2; TRBD1 matches 8 bases. V trimming: 7 bases; J trimming: 6 bases; junction bases outside the gene matches: 7. The germline CDR1 and CDR2 sequences are SQVTM and ANQGSEA. The CDR3 has 12 amino acids. Here the CDR3 reads CSAGGQGDGYTF. In nucleotides, the CDR3 is TGCAGCGCCGGAGGACAGGGCGATGGCTACACCTTC. Using reference TRBV29-1 and TRBJ1-2 for the parts outside the CDR3, the full variable domain is SAVISQKPSRDICQRGTSLTIQCQVDSQVTMMFWYRQQPGQSLTLIATANQGSEATYESGFVIDKFPISRPNLTFSTLTVSNMSPEDSSIYLCSAGGQGDGYTFGSGTRLTVV.

This chain connects TRBV28 to TRBJ2-2; perhaps TRBD2 as D (5 bases). The ends were cut back, 6 bases at V and 2 bases at J, with 16 bases in the middle. CDR1 and CDR2 (germline): MDHEN, SYDVKM. The CDR3 loop spans 16 amino acids. The CDR3 nucleotides read TGTGCCAGCAGAAGCCCGGGAAACACCAACACCGGGGAGCTGTTTTTT. This translates into CASRSPGNTNTGELFF.

This clonotype was observed many times. V gene TRBV27 combines with J gene TRBJ1-5, with D maybe TRBD1 (5 bases). The V end was cut by 3 bases, the J end by 6 bases, with 12 bases between. Germline-derived CDR1 and CDR2 are MNHEY and SMNVEV (reference sequence). CDR3 length: 14 amino acids. Here the CDR3 DNA reads TGTGCCAGCAGTTTCTCCACAGGAGGTCAGCCCCAGCATTTT. Its protein product is CASSFSTGGQPQHF.

The chain joins TRBV6-2 or TRBV6-3 to TRBJ2-7; D unclear. Germline V gene lookup returns CDR1 MNHEY and CDR2 SVGEGT. V was shortened by 2 bases and J by 2 bases, with 13 bases between the two germline ends. CDR3 length: 15 amino acids. The CDR3 loop is CASSYASSRAYEQYF. The CDR3 DNA is TGTGCCAGCAGTTACGCCAGTAGTCGGGCCTACGAGCAGTACTTC.

This clonotype was recorded at least ten times. V and J are TRBV27 and TRBJ2-7; D is uncertain. This CDR3 has 13 amino acids. Between the trimmed V and J ends, which lost 5 bases and 4 bases, there was a span of 12 bases. Germline lookup yields CDR1 MNHEY and CDR2 SMNVEV (reference sequence). CDR3 in DNA: TGTGCCAGCAGTCCGTCCCGATCATACGAGCAGTACTTC. Protein product: CASSPSRSYEQYF.

Many counts were recorded for this clonotype. V and J are TRBV12-3 or TRBV12-4 and TRBJ1-4; no reliable D call. This CDR3 is 14 amino acids long. Trimming removed 6 bases at V and 4 bases at J, with 12 bases between. This CDR3 reads CASSLDGFNEKLFF. Written as DNA, the CDR3 is TGTGCCAGCAGCCTGGACGGATTTAATGAAAAACTGTTTTTT.

CDR3: CSARPSRPGKNIQYF. The CDR3 region has the DNA TGCAGTGCTAGGCCTAGTCGTCCGGGCAAAAACATTCAGTACTTC. The gene calls are TRBV20-1 and TRBJ2-4; D is undetermined. The CDR3 has 15 residues. CDR1 is DFQATT and CDR2 is SNEGSKA in the germline V gene (reference sequence). V lost 3 bases to trimming and J lost 3 bases, with 15 bases between them.

This clonotype was counted many times. V and J are TRBV28 and TRBJ2-5; no clear D gene. The CDR3 is 13 amino acids. Looked up from germline, CDR1 is MDHEN and CDR2 is SYDVKM. V was shortened by 5 bases and J by 5 bases, with 12 bases between the two germline ends. CDR3 nucleotides: TGTGCCAGCAGTGACTGGGCGGCGGAGACCCAGTACTTC. It codes for CASSDWAAETQYF.

The chain employs TRBV4-1 and TRBJ2-5; 7 bases line up with TRBD2. The CDR3 loop spans 14 amino acids. V trimming: 6 bases; J trimming: 1 base; junction bases outside the gene matches: 5. Germline V lookup: CDR1 MGHRA, CDR2 YSYEKL. CDR3 nucleotides: TGCGCCAGCAGTGGAGCGGGACTCCAAGAGACCCAGTACTTC. Translating it yields CASSGAGLQETQYF.

This clonotype has a count of ten or more. The chain recombines TRBV7-9 with TRBJ2-7; D unresolved. The V gene's germline CDR1 is SEHNR and CDR2 FQNEAQ (reference sequence). The V gene lost 2 bases and the J gene lost 6 bases, with 8 bases spanning the gap. This CDR3 has 12 residues. The CDR3 sequence is CASSLSPSEQYF. Written as DNA, the CDR3 is TGTGCCAGCAGCTTATCCCCCAGCGAGCAGTACTTC. Full variable domain (missing parts from reference TRBV7-9 and TRBJ2-7): DTGVSQNPRHKITKRGQNVTFRCDPISEHNRLYWYRQTLGQGPEFLTYFQNEAQLEKSRLLSDRFSAERPKGSFSTLEIQRTEQGDSAMYLCASSLSPSEQYFGPGTRLTVT.

The chain links TRBV2 to TRBJ1-6; 8 nucleotides match TRBD1. The CDR3 spans 13 residues. From germline, CDR1 is SNHLY and CDR2 FYNNEI. V shed 9 bases, J shed 6 bases, and the junction held 4 bases outside the gene matches. This CDR3 reads CASWTGSNSPLHF. The CDR3 bases are TGTGCCAGTTGGACAGGGAGTAATTCACCCCTCCACTTT.

This clonotype was picked up many times. This chain uses TRBV12-3 or TRBV12-4 with TRBJ1-5; D is unresolved. V lost 5 bases to trimming and J lost 3 bases, with 8 bases between them. CDR3 length: 13 amino acids. CDR3 sequence reads: CASSTQNNQPQHF. The CDR3 DNA is TGTGCCAGCAGTACCCAGAACAATCAGCCCCAGCATTTT.